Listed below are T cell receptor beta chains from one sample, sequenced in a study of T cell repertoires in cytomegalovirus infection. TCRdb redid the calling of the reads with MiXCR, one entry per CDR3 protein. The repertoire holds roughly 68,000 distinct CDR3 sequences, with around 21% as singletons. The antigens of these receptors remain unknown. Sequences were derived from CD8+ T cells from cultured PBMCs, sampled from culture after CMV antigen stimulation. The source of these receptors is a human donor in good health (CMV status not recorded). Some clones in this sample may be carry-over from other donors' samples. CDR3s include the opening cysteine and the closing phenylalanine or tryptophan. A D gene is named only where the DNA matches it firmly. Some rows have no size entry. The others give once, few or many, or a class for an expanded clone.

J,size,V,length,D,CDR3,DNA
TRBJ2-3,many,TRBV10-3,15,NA,CAISDSGVRTDTQYF,TGTGCCATCAGTGACTCCGGGGTGCGCACAGATACGCAGTATTTT
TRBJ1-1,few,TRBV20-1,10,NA,CSLKGGRAFF,TGCAGCCTAAAAGGAGGCCGAGCTTTCTTT
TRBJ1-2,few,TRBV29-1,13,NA,CSVEDGGNYGYTF,TGCAGCGTTGAAGATGGGGGAAACTATGGCTACACCTTC
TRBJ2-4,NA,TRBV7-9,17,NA,CASSLVTAGLAKNIQYF,TGTGCCAGCAGCTTAGTAACGGCGGGTCTAGCCAAAAACATTCAGTACTTC
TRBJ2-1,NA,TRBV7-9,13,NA,CASTGDIYNEQFF,TGTGCCAGCACCGGGGACATCTACAATGAGCAGTTCTTC
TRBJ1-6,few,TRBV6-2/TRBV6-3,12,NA,CASSYSNSPLHF,TGTGCCAGCAGTTACAGTAATTCACCCCTCCACTTT
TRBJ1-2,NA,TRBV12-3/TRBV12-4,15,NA,CASSLDGWQIYGYTF,TGTGCCAGCAGTTTAGACGGTTGGCAGATCTATGGCTACACCTTC
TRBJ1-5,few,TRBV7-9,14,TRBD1,CASSLGQGFQPQHF,TGTGCCAGCAGCTTGGGACAGGGCTTTCAGCCCCAGCATTTT
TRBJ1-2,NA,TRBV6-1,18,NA,CASSDSIGDRSIIYGYTF,TGTGCCAGCAGTGATTCAATCGGAGACAGGAGTATTATTTATGGCTACACCTTC
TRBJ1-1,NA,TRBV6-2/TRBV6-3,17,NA,CASSYVPRMWGATEAFF,TGTGCCAGCAGTTACGTCCCGAGGATGTGGGGGGCCACTGAAGCTTTCTTT
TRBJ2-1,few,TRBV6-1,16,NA,CASSELDSTLLDEQFF,TGTGCCAGCAGTGAACTGGACAGCACCCTCTTGGATGAGCAGTTCTTC
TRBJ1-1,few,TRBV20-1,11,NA,CSAIPQGEAFF,TGCAGTGCTATCCCTCAGGGAGAAGCTTTCTTT
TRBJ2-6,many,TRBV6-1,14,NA,CASSEGHGLNVLTF,TGTGCCAGCAGTGAAGGTCATGGTCTGAACGTCCTGACTTTC
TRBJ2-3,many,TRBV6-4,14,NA,CASSFGGETDTQYF,TGTGCCAGCTCCTTCGGCGGGGAAACAGATACGCAGTATTTT
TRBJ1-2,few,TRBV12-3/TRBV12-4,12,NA,CASSVDSYGYTF,TGTGCCAGCAGTGTGGACTCCTATGGCTACACCTTC
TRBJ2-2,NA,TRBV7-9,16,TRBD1,CASSLVGGTNTGELFF,TGTGCCAGCAGCTTAGTAGGGGGCACAAACACCGGGGAGCTGTTTTTT
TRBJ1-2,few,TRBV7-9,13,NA,CASSLGGSYGYTF,TGTGCCAGCAGCTTAGGAGGGTCATATGGCTACACCTTC
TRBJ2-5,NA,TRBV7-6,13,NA,CASSLQVQETQYF,TGTGCCAGCAGCTTACAGGTCCAAGAGACCCAGTACTTC
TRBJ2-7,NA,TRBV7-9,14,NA,CASSSKRGPFEQYF,TGTGCCAGCAGCTCGAAACGGGGCCCCTTCGAGCAGTACTTC
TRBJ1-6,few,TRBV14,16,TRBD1,CASSPRQGDYNSPLHF,TGTGCCAGCAGCCCTAGACAGGGAGATTATAATTCACCCCTCCACTTT
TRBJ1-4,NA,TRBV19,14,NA,CASSSPGDYEKLFF,TGTGCCAGTAGTTCGCCGGGAGACTATGAAAAACTGTTTTTT
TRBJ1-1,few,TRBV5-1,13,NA,CASKYRGNTEAFF,TGCGCCAGCAAGTACCGGGGGAACACTGAAGCTTTCTTT
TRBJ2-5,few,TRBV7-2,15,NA,CASSPRVPARETQYF,TGTGCCAGCAGCCCCCGTGTCCCGGCGAGGGAGACCCAGTACTTC
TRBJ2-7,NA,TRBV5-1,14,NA,CASSLELDFYEQYF,TGCGCCAGCAGCTTGGAGCTGGACTTCTACGAGCAGTACTTC
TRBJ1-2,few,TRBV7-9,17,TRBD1,CASSLPGTGTIDYGYTF,TGTGCCAGCAGCCTACCCGGGACAGGGACTATTGACTATGGCTACACCTTC
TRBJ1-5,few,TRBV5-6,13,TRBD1,CASKRQGNQPQHF,TGTGCCAGCAAAAGACAGGGGAATCAGCCCCAGCATTTT
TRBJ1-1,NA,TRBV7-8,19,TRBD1,CASSFAPRDRRGRNTEAFF,TGTGCCAGCAGCTTCGCCCCCCGGGACAGGCGGGGGCGGAACACTGAAGCTTTCTTT
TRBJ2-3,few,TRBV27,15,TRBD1,CASSITGESTDTQYF,TGTGCCAGCAGTATCACAGGGGAGAGCACAGATACGCAGTATTTT
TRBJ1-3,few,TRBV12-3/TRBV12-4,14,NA,CASRTDSAGNTIYF,TGTGCCAGCAGAACGGATAGCGCTGGAAACACCATATATTTT
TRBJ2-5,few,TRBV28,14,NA,CASSPQSPRETQYF,TGTGCCAGCAGTCCGCAGTCACCTAGAGAGACCCAGTACTTC